This is a list of T cell receptor beta chains from one sample in a study of preoperative IRX-2 immunotherapy in early breast cancer. Measured with immunoSEQ multiplex PCR; TCRdb has only the in-frame clones, and not every one. The top ten hold about 3.3% of the sample, which has 25,000 to 30,000 clones, 65% to 85% seen once. The sample was acquired from a patient treated with IRX-2 immunotherapy. These receptors were collected from a human donor with breast cancer. Each CDR3 is given without its conserved first and last residue.

13 | TRBJ2-5 | TRBV5-1 | ASRGGGGPGETQY
13 | TRBJ2-7 | TRBV28 | ASSPPPRGYYEQY
13 | TRBJ2-2 | TRBV6-8 | ASSYGSGRAGELF
13 | TRBJ2-3 | TRBV28 | ASTVPGRLTDTQY
12 | TRBJ1-1 | TRBV11-3 | ASSLGGLNTEAF
11 | TRBJ1-5 | TRBV6-8 | ASSYGVARPQH
14 | TRBJ2-1 | TRBV5-1 | ASSLLFASGNNEQF
12 | TRBJ2-3 | TRBV6-8 | ATPGRFGTDTQY
14 | TRBJ1-6 | TRBV11-3 | ASSAQSRTYGSPLH
12 | TRBJ2-5 | TRBV30 | AWSVGVYQETQY
11 | TRBJ2-2 | TRBV6-8 | ASSIASTGELF
11 | TRBJ1-2 | TRBV19 | ASSILLGYGYT
12 | TRBJ2-3 | TRBV15 | ATSLTGNTDTQY
12 | TRBJ1-5 | TRBV18 | ASSLGRENQPQH
10 | TRBJ1-4 | TRBV6-7 | AISERSEKLF
12 | TRBJ1-1 | TRBV6-8 | ASSGRGKDTEAF
16 | TRBJ2-2 | TRBV6-8 | ASSQLTLRDSLTGELF
12 | TRBJ2-7 | TRBV23-1 | ASSLRRGTYEQY
11 | TRBJ1-1 | TRBV9 | ASSVTPGTEVF
12 | TRBJ1-1 | TRBV11-3 | ASSLRTGRTEAF
12 | TRBJ1-1 | TRBV5-1 | ASSRREMNTEAF
13 | TRBJ1-4 | TRBV5-1 | ASSPGGSSGEKLF
12 | TRBJ1-2 | TRBV6-8 | ASRTLKPYYGYT